One and the same sample provided the 20 T cell receptor beta chains below, sequenced in a study of cytomegalovirus exposure and HLA in healthy donors. Use of 60 Vbeta and 13 Jbeta primers characterized the PCR. Assay used: immunoSEQ multiplex PCR; TCRdb lists only in-frame clones, some missing. The repertoire holds approximately 100,000 clones, with about 77% as singletons. The sequenced sample consisted of PBMCs. These receptors came from a woman aged 18 to 35 in good health and CMV-seropositive.

This chain links TRBV11-2 with TRBJ2-2, with unresolved D. V gave up 5 bases and J gave up 7 bases, with 5 bases separating them. From germline, CDR1 is SGHAT and CDR2 FQNNGV. The CDR3 has 11 amino acids. The CDR3 nucleotides are TGTGCCAGCAGCACATACGGGGAGCTGTTTTTT. Residues: CASSTYGELFF.

This clone was recorded once. This chain joins TRBV4-1 and TRBJ2-5; 8 nucleotides match TRBD2. Per germline, CDR1 MGHRA and CDR2 YSYEKL. This CDR3 is 15 amino acids long. Germline trimming cut 4 bases from V and 2 bases from J; bases unmatched to any gene: 6. CDR3: CASSPGLAGQETQYF. In nucleotides, the CDR3 is TGCGCCAGCAGCCCCGGTTTAGCGGGACAAGAGACCCAGTACTTC.

V gene TRBV6-5 combines with J gene TRBJ1-1; D call uncertain. Trimming shortened V by 4 bases and J by 2 bases, and 5 bases separated the two germline ends. The CDR3 consists of 12 residues. In germline, CDR1 is MNHEY, CDR2 SVGAGI. CDR3 in DNA: TGTGCCAGCAGTTCTGTCAACACTGAAGCTTTCTTT. It translates to CASSSVNTEAFF.

This clone was recorded once. The rearrangement joins TRBV27 to TRBJ2-7, with D possibly being TRBD1 (6 bases). The CDR3 extends over 13 amino acids. CDR1 is MNHEY and CDR2 is SMNVEV in the germline V gene (reference sequence). V was trimmed by 8 bases and J by 4 bases, leaving 15 bases between them. The CDR3 reads CASAQGTGYEQYF. The DNA for the CDR3 is TGTGCCAGCGCCCAAGGTACAGGGTACGAGCAGTACTTC.

This clone was recorded once. The chain couples TRBV9 to TRBJ2-7; no reliable D call. V was trimmed by 3 bases and J by 1 base, leaving 11 bases between them. Germline CDR1 reads SGDLS; CDR2 reads YYNGEE. CDR3 length: 14 amino acids. CDR3 loop: CASSGSPLSYEQYF. CDR3 nucleotide sequence: TGTGCCAGCAGCGGCAGTCCCCTTTCCTACGAGCAGTACTTC.

The chain is built from TRBV19 and TRBJ2-5; 7 bases are shared with TRBD2. The germline CDR1 and CDR2 sequences are LNHDA and SQIVND (reference sequence). The CDR3 has 17 amino acids. The V gene end was trimmed by 1 base and the J gene end by 4 bases; junction bases not matched to a gene: 12. The CDR3 reads CASSIAGRGGPLETQYF. Here the CDR3 DNA reads TGTGCCAGTAGTATAGCGGGTCGGGGAGGGCCCTTAGAGACCCAGTACTTC.

J is TRBJ1-2 and V is TRBV7-3; 10 bases are shared with TRBD1. Germline CDR1 is SGHTA and CDR2 is FQGTGA. The CDR3 has 15 amino acids. After removal of 0 bases from V and 7 bases from J, the junction contained 5 bases not matched to a gene. DNA of the CDR3: TGTGCCAGCAGCTTAACGACAGGGGGCTTAAGTGGCTACACCTTC. Translating it yields CASSLTTGGLSGYTF.

This clone came up a few times. The chain links TRBV12-5 to TRBJ1-1, with 7 bases matching TRBD1. V was clipped by 6 bases and J by 5 bases; unmatched bases: 9. Germline V lookup: CDR1 LGHNT, CDR2 FRNRAP. The CDR3 covers 14 residues. Written as DNA, the CDR3 is TGTGCTAGTGGCACCGGAGGGGGCGGGACTGAAGCTTTCTTT. It is translated as CASGTGGGGTEAFF.

As regards this clone: The DNA is left out, because the CDR3 cannot be placed on it with certainty; the CDR3 is given as TCRdb lists it. V gene TRBV4-1 combines with J gene TRBJ1-2; TRBD1, as called in the table, went unchecked against the DNA. The CDR3 has 13 residues if both end residues are counted. CDR1 and CDR2 from the germline V gene are MGHRA and YSYEKL. Here the CDR3 reads CASSQVAQGAPTF.

The chain employs TRBV6-4 and TRBJ2-3; TRBD2 agrees at 9 bases. This CDR3 contains 15 residues. CDR1 and CDR2 (germline): MRHNA, SNTAGT. V was pared by 6 bases and J by 2 bases, with 6 bases of the junction left unmatched. CDR3 loop: CASRQREADTDTQYF. The CDR3 nucleotides read TGTGCCAGCAGACAGCGGGAGGCGGACACAGATACGCAGTATTTT.

The genes are TRBV20-1 and TRBJ2-5; a possible D gene is TRBD2 (5 bases). V gave up 5 bases and J gave up 3 bases, with 7 bases separating them. The length of the CDR3 is 11 residues. Germline CDR1 is DFQATT and CDR2 is SNEGSKA (reference sequence). DNA for the CDR3: TGCAGTGCTGTCGGGAAAGAGACCCAGTACTTC. Protein product: CSAVGKETQYF.

This chain uses TRBV28 with TRBJ1-5; 7 nucleotides line up with TRBD1. The length of the CDR3 is 14 residues. The germline gives CDR1 MDHEN, CDR2 SYDVKM. V dropped 5 bases and J dropped 8; count of bases not matched to a gene: 9. CDR3 sequence reads: CASSNRQGHKPQHF. The CDR3 nucleotides are TGTGCCAGCAGTAATCGACAGGGCCATAAGCCCCAGCATTTT.

This clone has more than one count but fewer than ten. This chain uses TRBV15 with TRBJ1-3, with D maybe TRBD1 (5 bases). Deletions cut 5 bases from V and 0 bases from J, with 8 bases between. Germline assignment: CDR1 LNHNV and CDR2 YYDKDF (reference sequence). The CDR3 sequence is 14 residues long. Here the CDR3 DNA reads TGTGCCACCAGCCAGGGCGCCTCTGGAAACACCATATATTTT. Amino acids: CATSQGASGNTIYF. The full variable domain, with the rest looked up from reference TRBV15 and TRBJ1-3, is DAMVIQNPRYQVTQFGKPVTLSCSQTLNHNVMYWYQQKSSQAPKLLFHYYDKDFNNEADTPDNFQSRRPNTSFCFLDIRSPGLGDTAMYLCATSQGASGNTIYFGEGSWLTVV.

This clone was seen more than once but under ten times. This chain links TRBV7-2 with TRBJ1-1; D is uncertain. Trimming took off 2 bases at V and 5 bases at J, with 12 bases between the two ends. Germline CDR1 and CDR2: SGHTA and FQGNSA. The CDR3 has 14 amino acids. CDR3 sequence: CASSLFVGGTEAFF. The DNA of the CDR3 is TGTGCCAGCAGCTTATTCGTCGGAGGTACTGAAGCTTTCTTT.

The chain recombines TRBV4-3 with TRBJ2-1; 10 bases fit TRBD2. The germline V gene encodes CDR1 LGHNA and CDR2 YSLEER. The CDR3 contains 16 residues. V lost 1 base and J lost 10; bases outside the gene matches: 10. CDR3 amino acids: CASSQGGLAGEQEQFF. In nucleotides, the CDR3 is TGCGCCAGCAGCCAAGGTGGGCTAGCGGGGGAACAAGAGCAGTTCTTC.

The chain couples TRBV11-2 to TRBJ1-2, with 11 bases that match TRBD1. Per germline, CDR1 SGHAT and CDR2 FQNNGV. J gave up 6 bases and V 5 bases, and 8 bases lay outside the gene matches. The CDR3 sequence is 15 residues long. DNA for the CDR3: TGTGCCAGCAGCCCAAGGACAGGGGGCGTTGATGGCTACACCTTC. Translation gives CASSPRTGGVDGYTF.

The chain combines TRBV6-5 with TRBJ2-5; tentative D call: TRBD1 (6 bases). Deletions cut 6 bases from V and 1 base from J, with 12 bases between. CDR3 length equals 14 residues. Germline loops: CDR1 MNHEY, CDR2 SVGAGI. The chain's CDR3 is CASRNGQSQETQYF. CDR3 nucleotide sequence: TGTGCCAGCAGGAACGGACAGTCCCAAGAGACCCAGTACTTC.

This clone was observed a few times. The chain links TRBV4-1 to TRBJ1-5; 7 nucleotides agree with TRBD1. V lost 2 bases and J lost 1; bases outside the gene matches: 5. This CDR3 contains 16 residues. Germline CDR1 MGHRA, CDR2 YSYEKL. CDR3 DNA: TGCGCCAGCAGCCAACCTAGACAGGGAAGCAATCAGCCCCAGCATTTT. Translation: CASSQPRQGSNQPQHF.

The genes are TRBV10-3 and TRBJ2-3; D gene uncertain. Trimming shortened V by 7 bases and J by 0 bases, and 23 bases separated the two germline ends. Germline CDR1 ENHRY, CDR2 SYGVKD. This CDR3 comprises 18 residues. The CDR3 loop is CAINPEFGSRESTDTQYF. The DNA of the CDR3 is TGTGCCATCAACCCCGAATTCGGTAGCCGAGAGAGCACAGATACGCAGTATTTT.

V and J are TRBV29-1 and TRBJ2-5, with 7 positions matching TRBD1. The CDR3 runs to 13 residues. V lost 6 bases and J lost 5; bases outside the gene matches: 9. Germline loops: CDR1 SQVTM, CDR2 ANQGSEA. In DNA form, the CDR3 reads TGCAGCGTAGCAGGGGGTAGGTTGGAGACCCAGTACTTC. Translating gives CSVAGGRLETQYF.